A single sample is the source of the 6 T cell receptor beta chains below, sequenced in a study of beta chain features in type 1 diabetes. Of the isolated RNA, all was reverse transcribed, and so the sequenced material was expressed TCRB transcripts. Only in-frame clones appear in the TCRdb table, and some are missing; sequencing was by immunoSEQ multiplex PCR. The sample consists of 130,000 to 150,000 clones, 6.9% of them appearing once. The sample consisted of central memory CD4+ T cells from blood. These receptor sequences come from a woman aged 25-40 years in good health.

The chain links TRBV5-4 to TRBJ2-7, with TRBD2 as a possible D gene (5 bases). There are 13 residues in the CDR3. The germline gives CDR1 SGHNT, CDR2 YYREEE (reference sequence). The germline V and J ends were trimmed by 1 base and 3 bases, with 8 bases remaining between them. The CDR3 DNA reads as TGTGCCAGCAGCTTGCGGGGTGGCTACGAGCAGTACTTC. This translates into CASSLRGGYEQYF.

This clone appeared a few times. The CDR3 region is CASSSGTGFQPQHF. CDR3 bases: TGTGCCAGCAGTTCTGGGACAGGTTTCCAGCCCCAGCATTTT. The chain links TRBV6-5 to TRBJ1-5; 8 nucleotides agree with TRBD1. The J segment lost 7 bases and the V segment lost 4 bases, leaving 6 bases of the junction unmatched. The CDR3 loop spans 14 amino acids. The germline CDR1 and CDR2 sequences are MNHEY and SVGAGI.

The V and J genes are TRBV28 and TRBJ2-7, with 7 nucleotides matching TRBD1. This CDR3 has 14 residues. Per germline, CDR1 MDHEN and CDR2 SYDVKM. The J segment lost 5 bases and the V segment lost 3 bases, leaving 7 bases of the junction unmatched. CDR3 nucleotides: TGTGCCAGCAGTTTTTTGACAGGGAAGAACGAGCAGTACTTC. It encodes CASSFLTGKNEQYF.

This clone was recorded many times. V usage is TRBV9 and J usage is TRBJ2-1, with TRBD1 matching 10 bases. J gave up 6 bases and V 0 bases, and 12 bases lay outside the gene matches. The V gene's germline CDR1 is SGDLS and CDR2 YYNGEE. The CDR3 totals 18 residues. This CDR3 reads CASSVGDGGQGYRNEQFF. CDR3 bases: TGTGCCAGCAGCGTAGGCGATGGGGGACAGGGGTACCGCAATGAGCAGTTCTTC. The variable domain in full, completed from reference TRBV9 and TRBJ2-1, reads DSGVTQTPKHLITATGQRVTLRCSPRSGDLSVYWYQQSLDQGLQFLIQYYNGEERAKGNILERFSAQQFPDLHSELNLSSLELGDSALYFCASSVGDGGQGYRNEQFFGPGTRLTVL.

The chain recombines TRBV21-1 with TRBJ2-7; the table gives TRBD1 as D, unverified against the DNA. TRBV21-1 is assigned pseudogene status. The CDR3 spans 19 residues. CDR3 protein: CASSQTHKTRQGNPYEQYF. The CDR3 DNA reads as TGTGCCAGCAGCCAAACCCATAAAACGCGTCAGGGAAACCCCTACGAGCAGTACTTC.

V and J are TRBV7-2 and TRBJ2-7; 11 nucleotides align to TRBD2. This CDR3 spans 17 amino acids. Germline V gene sequence: CDR1 SGHTA, CDR2 FQGNSA. Trimming removed 3 bases from V and 3 bases from J; junction bases left unmatched: 10. CDR3 region: CASSLASGGLSLYEQYF. The CDR3, as DNA: TGTGCCAGCAGCTTGGCTAGCGGGGGGCTTAGTCTCTACGAGCAGTACTTC.